This T cell receptor (beta chain) was profiled in a study of T cells in tumors after PD-1 blockade. Study background: During anti-PD-1 treatment, some patients continued daily vismodegib 150 mg. Regarding the study as a whole: Blood contained about 40% of the tumor's TCR clonotypes.

This clone showed up just a few times. Its antigen is not identified. The repertoire was sequenced with immunoSEQ multiplex PCR; TCRdb's copy has only in-frame clones and lacks some. Altogether about 33,000 clones are present, around 78% being singletons, with the ten largest covering 38%. This CDR3 is built from 14 residues. Per germline, CDR1 SGHDN and CDR2 FVKESK. The V segment lost 4 bases and the J segment 8 bases; nucleotides outside the gene matches: 8. The sequence derives from a human donor with basal cell carcinoma. Sample: PBMCs, taken before anti-PD-1 treatment. The chain has TRBV14 and TRBJ1-2; 9 bases are shared with TRBD1. The CDR3 sequence: CASSLQTGGGGYTF. The CDR3 DNA sequence: TGTGCCAGCAGCCTCCAAACAGGGGGCGGCGGCTACACCTTC.